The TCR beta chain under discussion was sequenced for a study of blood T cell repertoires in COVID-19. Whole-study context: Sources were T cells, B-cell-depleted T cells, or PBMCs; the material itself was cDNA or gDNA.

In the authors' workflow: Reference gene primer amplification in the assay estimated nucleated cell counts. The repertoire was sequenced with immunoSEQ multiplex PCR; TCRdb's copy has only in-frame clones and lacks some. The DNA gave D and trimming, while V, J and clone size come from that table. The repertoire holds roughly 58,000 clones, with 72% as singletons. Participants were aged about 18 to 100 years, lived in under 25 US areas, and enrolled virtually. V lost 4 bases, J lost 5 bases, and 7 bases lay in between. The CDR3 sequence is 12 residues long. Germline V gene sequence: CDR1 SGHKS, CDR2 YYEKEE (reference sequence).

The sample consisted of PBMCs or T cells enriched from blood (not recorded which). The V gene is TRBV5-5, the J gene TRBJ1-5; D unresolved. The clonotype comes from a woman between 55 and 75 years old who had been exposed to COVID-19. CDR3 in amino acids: CASSPLDQPQHF. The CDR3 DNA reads TGTGCCAGCAGCCCCCTAGATCAGCCCCAGCATTTT.